The next 26 T cell receptor beta chains were all read from a single sample in a study of blood T cell repertoires in COVID-19. Assay used: immunoSEQ multiplex PCR; TCRdb lists only in-frame clones, some missing. The repertoire includes roughly 97,000 clones, over 75% of them detected once, and nearly 20% sits in the top ten. Sequenced input: peripheral blood. The source is a human donor in a cohort sampled during active COVID-19.

This clone was detected a few times. The chain has TRBV9 and TRBJ2-7, with a possible D match to TRBD2 (5 bases). V lost 0 bases and J lost 2, with 12 bases in between. CDR3 length: 15 residues. Germline V lookup: CDR1 SGDLS, CDR2 YYNGEE. The CDR3 DNA is TGTGCCAGCAGCGTAGAGGACTCCGCCGCCTACGAGCAGTACTTC. Protein sequence: CASSVEDSAAYEQYF.

The chain carries TRBV7-2 and TRBJ1-3; a possible D gene is TRBD1 (5 bases). CDR1 and CDR2 (germline): SGHTA, FQGNSA. V was pared by 5 bases and J by 2 bases, with 13 bases between. The CDR3 has 15 amino acids. This CDR3 is CASSASGVAGNTIYF. The CDR3 DNA reads TGTGCCAGCAGCGCCTCGGGGGTCGCTGGAAACACCATATATTTT.

The chain couples TRBV6-5 to TRBJ1-2; D is perhaps TRBD1 (6 bases). There are 14 residues in the CDR3. Per germline, CDR1 MNHEY and CDR2 SVGAGI. V dropped 7 bases and J dropped 8 bases, with 20 bases sitting between them. DNA for the CDR3: TGTGCCAGCATCCCGGGCTCAGGAAGGGGGGGCTACACCTTC. Amino acid sequence: CASIPGSGRGGYTF.

The chain links TRBV6-2 or TRBV6-3 to TRBJ2-7, with D tentatively TRBD1 (7 bases). Trimming removed 2 bases from V and 3 bases from J, with 23 bases in between. The CDR3 is made up of 18 amino acids. In germline, CDR1 is MNHEY, CDR2 SVGEGT. This CDR3 is CASSYPIVKHRGGYEQYF. In DNA, the CDR3 is TGTGCCAGCAGTTACCCAATTGTGAAACACAGGGGAGGCTACGAGCAGTACTTC.

This clone was seen once. The rearrangement links TRBV11-2 to TRBJ1-2; TRBD1 aligns across 7 bases. CDR3 length: 14 residues. J lost 4 bases, V lost 5 bases, and 7 bases had no gene match. The germline gives CDR1 SGHAT, CDR2 FQNNGV. CDR3 nucleotides: TGTGCCAGCAGCAAATGGGACAGCGCCTATGGCTACACCTTC. Amino acid sequence: CASSKWDSAYGYTF.

This clone was observed a single time. The chain joins TRBV6-6 to TRBJ2-3; 10 bases are shared with TRBD2. Unmatched junction bases numbered 13, after V lost 6 bases and J lost 10 bases. Germline CDR1 is MNHNY and CDR2 is SVGAGI (reference sequence). The CDR3 contains 15 residues. The CDR3 DNA reads as TGTGCCAGCAGGGAGACTAGCGGGCCGGCAGCGGCGCAGTATTTT. This sequence encodes CASRETSGPAAAQYF.

The J gene is TRBJ2-2, the V gene TRBV24-1; tentatively, D is TRBD1 (6 bases). The V gene's germline CDR1 is KGHDR and CDR2 SFDVKD. CDR3 length: 15 amino acids. V gave up 4 bases and J gave up 4 bases, with 12 bases separating them. CDR3 residues: CATSDRTDGTGELFF. As DNA, the CDR3 is TGTGCCACCAGTGACCGGACAGACGGCACCGGGGAGCTGTTTTTT.

The CDR3 loop is CASSIGASGSWAQTQYF. CDR3 DNA sequence: TGTGCCAGTAGTATTGGGGCTAGCGGGAGCTGGGCACAGACCCAGTACTTC. J is TRBJ2-5 and V is TRBV19, with 10 bases matching TRBD2. CDR3 length equals 17 residues. The junction had 13 bases not matched to a gene; V was cut back by 3 bases and J by 6 bases. Germline assignment: CDR1 LNHDA and CDR2 SQIVND (reference sequence).

This chain joins TRBV11-2 and TRBJ2-5; D gene unclear. Looked up from germline, CDR1 is SGHAT and CDR2 is FQNNGV. Trimming pared 4 bases from V and 5 bases from J, leaving 8 bases between. This CDR3 region has 12 residues. CDR3 coding DNA: TGTGCCAGCAGCTCCCTCGGGGAGACCCAGTACTTC. This translates into CASSSLGETQYF.

The chain uses TRBV3-1 (or the pseudogene TRBV3-2) and TRBJ2-7; the match to TRBD1 covers 8 bases. The germline CDR1 and CDR2 sequences are LGHDT and YNNKEL (reference sequence). The CDR3 is made up of 15 amino acids. V lost 3 bases, J lost 2 bases, and 6 bases stayed unmatched. The CDR3 region has the DNA TGTGCCAGCAGCCACTCGGGACAGGTCACCTACGAGCAGTACTTC. As protein: CASSHSGQVTYEQYF.

The gene calls are TRBV7-2 and TRBJ2-3, with D possibly matching TRBD2 (6 bases). Germline CDR1 is SGHTA and CDR2 is FQGNSA. CDR3 length: 15 amino acids. The V end lost 2 bases, the J end lost 0 bases, and 9 bases lay between the germline ends. This CDR3 is CASSLSRGSTDTQYF. CDR3 DNA sequence: TGTGCCAGCAGCTTAAGTCGGGGGAGCACAGATACGCAGTATTTT.

This chain uses TRBV5-5 with TRBJ1-5; no reliable D call. Germline CDR1 and CDR2: SGHKS and YYEKEE (reference sequence). The V gene lost 2 bases and the J gene lost 4 bases, with 7 bases spanning the gap. CDR3 length equals 13 residues. The CDR3 bases are TGTGCCAGCAGCTTTCGGGATAATCAGCCCCAGCATTTT. This translates into CASSFRDNQPQHF.

The chain is built from TRBV5-1 and TRBJ1-1; 7 positions match TRBD1. Germline loops: CDR1 SGHRS, CDR2 YFSETQ. The CDR3 extends over 14 amino acids. V lost 4 bases and J lost 1; bases outside the gene matches: 4. The CDR3 nucleotides are TGCGCCAGCAGCAACCGACAGGGGAACACTGAAGCTTTCTTT. Translating it yields CASSNRQGNTEAFF.

The chain combines TRBV4-3 with TRBJ2-3, with 8 nucleotides matching TRBD2. V was clipped by 0 bases and J by 1 base; unmatched bases: 3. Germline assignment: CDR1 LGHNA and CDR2 YSLEER. The CDR3 has 16 residues. The CDR3 sequence is CASSQEAGAGTDTQYF. CDR3 sequence (DNA): TGCGCCAGCAGCCAAGAAGCGGGAGCTGGCACAGATACGCAGTATTTT.

This chain links TRBV27 with TRBJ1-2; D not resolved. CDR1 and CDR2 from the germline V gene are MNHEY and SMNVEV (reference sequence). V was trimmed by 1 base and J by 2 bases, leaving 5 bases between them. There are 13 residues in the CDR3. CDR3 sequence: CASSLYANYGYTF. The CDR3 DNA is TGTGCCAGCAGTTTATACGCGAACTATGGCTACACCTTC.

This chain joins TRBV6-5 and TRBJ2-7; possible D gene TRBD2, 5 bases. Germline V gives CDR1 MNHEY, CDR2 SVGAGI. This CDR3 is built from 16 residues. The V and J ends lost 0 bases and 7 bases respectively, with 19 bases between them. The DNA of the CDR3 is TGTGCCAGCAGTTACTCCCCCCAGCGGCCGACGAGGGAGCAGTACTTC. This codes for CASSYSPQRPTREQYF.

The CDR3 coding sequence is TGCGCCAGCAAATCCACGTTAGAGAGGATCGATGAGCAGTTCTTC. Encoded protein: CASKSTLERIDEQFF. This chain joins TRBV10-2 and TRBJ2-1, with D hard to call. Between the trimmed V and J ends, which lost 7 bases and 8 bases, there was a span of 21 bases. The V gene's germline CDR1 is WSHSY and CDR2 SAAADI. This CDR3 contains 15 residues.

V gene TRBV27 combines with J gene TRBJ1-2; TRBD1 agrees at 10 bases. The germline V gene has CDR1 MNHEY and CDR2 SMNVEV (reference sequence). The CDR3 extends over 13 amino acids. V shed 6 bases and J 8 bases; nucleotides not matched to a gene: 6. CDR3 nucleotide sequence: TGTGCCAGCAGGACAGGGGGCGCGGGGGGCTACACCTTC. The encoded protein is CASRTGGAGGYTF.

The rearrangement uses TRBV19 and TRBJ1-2; 11 bases align to TRBD1. In germline, CDR1 is LNHDA, CDR2 SQIVND (reference sequence). J was trimmed by 6 bases and V by 6 bases; bases with no gene match: 12. This CDR3 spans 16 amino acids. CDR3 nucleotide sequence: TGTGCCAGTAGCCGATTACCGGGACAGGGGGTTCATGGCTACACCTTC. It is translated as CASSRLPGQGVHGYTF. Using reference TRBV19 and TRBJ1-2 for the parts outside the CDR3, the full variable domain is DGGITQSPKYLFRKEGQNVTLSCEQNLNHDAMYWYRQDPGQGLRLIYYSQIVNDFQKGDIAEGYSVSREKKESFPLTVTSAQKNPTAFYLCASSRLPGQGVHGYTFGSGTRLTVV.

The rearrangement uses TRBV5-1 and TRBJ2-5, with 8 bases lining up with TRBD1. In germline, CDR1 is SGHRS, CDR2 YFSETQ. The CDR3 length is 15 residues. After removal of 2 bases from V and 1 base from J, the junction contained 4 bases not matched to a gene. DNA for the CDR3: TGCGCCAGCAGCTTCCAACAGGGGGGCCAAGAGACCCAGTACTTC. It translates to CASSFQQGGQETQYF.

The V gene is TRBV19, the J gene TRBJ1-4, with a possible D match to TRBD1 (5 bases). CDR1 LNHDA and CDR2 SQIVND come from the germline V gene (reference sequence). The germline V and J ends were trimmed by 7 bases and 7 bases, with 16 bases remaining between them. This CDR3 has 14 residues. The chain's CDR3 is CASTPTGGFEKLFF. The CDR3 bases are TGTGCCAGTACCCCGACCGGGGGGTTTGAAAAACTGTTTTTT.

The chain joins TRBV5-6 to TRBJ1-2; the D is unclear. V lost 0 bases to trimming and J lost 11 bases, with 8 bases between them. Germline V lookup: CDR1 SGHDT, CDR2 YYEEEE. The CDR3 spans 11 residues. As DNA, the CDR3 is TGTGCCAGCAGCTTGGGTGGCGGTTACACCTTC. Translating gives CASSLGGGYTF.

V and J are TRBV10-2 and TRBJ2-5, with 9 nucleotides matching TRBD2. V trimming: 4 bases; J trimming: 3 bases; junction bases outside the gene matches: 0. Germline V gives CDR1 WSHSY, CDR2 SAAADI. The CDR3 has 13 residues. CDR3 amino acids: CASSGLAEETQYF. The CDR3 nucleotides read TGCGCCAGCAGTGGACTAGCGGAAGAGACCCAGTACTTC.

This chain links TRBV6-5 with TRBJ2-7; TRBD1 matches at 9 bases. V gave up 6 bases and J gave up 7 bases; unmatched junction bases: 10. Looked up from germline, CDR1 is MNHEY and CDR2 is SVGAGI. The length of the CDR3 is 14 residues. CDR3 amino acids: CASRPGQGSPEQYF. The CDR3 DNA reads TGTGCCAGCAGGCCGGGACAGGGCAGCCCGGAGCAGTACTTC.

This clone occurred many times. The germline gene is not matched at one end of the junction; a read error may be the cause. The V gene is TRBV25-1, the J gene TRBJ1-1; 7 nucleotides agree with TRBD1. CDR1 and CDR2 (germline): MGHDK, SYGVNS. The CDR3 covers 14 residues. The CDR3 here is CASSQYRGNTEAFF. CDR3 nucleotides: TGTGCCAGCAGTCAATACAGGGGGAACACTGAAGCTTTCTTT.

The gene calls are TRBV6-5 and TRBJ2-7; 8 bases match TRBD1. This CDR3 comprises 14 residues. The germline gives CDR1 MNHEY, CDR2 SVGAGI. V shed 8 bases, J shed 3 bases, and the junction held 9 bases outside the gene matches. CDR3 DNA sequence: TGTGCCAGCGGTTCGGACAGGGTAGGCTACGAGCAGTACTTC. Its translation is CASGSDRVGYEQYF.